What follows are 17 T cell receptor beta chains derived from one specimen sequenced in a study of identical twins. TCRdb re-called the 5' RACE reads with MiXCR, one entry per CDR3 protein. The table shows 430,000 or so distinct CDR3 sequences, with roughly 24% occurring only once. This sample was also put to use in a study of T cells expressing NK-cell markers.

Input material: CD4+ T cells sorted from blood. Receptor source: a woman under 30 in good health.

The chain has TRBV7-9 and TRBJ2-1, with D perhaps being TRBD1 or TRBD2 (5 bases each). V lost 3 bases, J lost 7 bases, and 16 bases lay in between. The germline V gene has CDR1 SEHNR and CDR2 FQNEAQ (reference sequence). This CDR3 region has 15 residues. The CDR3 sequence is CASSLLSGTSNEQFF. The CDR3 DNA reads as TGTGCCAGCAGCTTGTTATCCGGGACCAGTAATGAGCAGTTCTTC.

V usage is TRBV19 and J usage is TRBJ2-7; D tentatively fits TRBD1 or TRBD2 (6 bases each). Trimming removed 6 bases from V and 7 bases from J, with 16 bases in between. The germline V gene has CDR1 LNHDA and CDR2 SQIVND (reference sequence). This CDR3 comprises 13 residues. This CDR3 reads CASSPTGAGEQYF. The CDR3 DNA is TGTGCCAGTAGCCCGACGGGGGCGGGGGAGCAGTACTTC.

CDR3 amino acids: CASSHPVGSGRLSYNEQFF. The CDR3 DNA follows: TGCGCCAGCAGCCACCCCGTAGGTAGCGGACGACTCTCCTACAATGAGCAGTTCTTC. This sequence joins TRBV4-1 and TRBJ2-1; D is possibly TRBD2 (6 bases). Germline-derived CDR1 and CDR2 are MGHRA and YSYEKL. Trimming stripped 3 bases from V and 0 bases from J, with 21 bases between. The CDR3 sequence is 19 residues long.

This clonotype has more than one count but fewer than ten. The chain carries TRBV7-8 and TRBJ1-5, with 8 bases identical to TRBD1. The V gene end was trimmed by 7 bases and the J gene end by 5 bases; junction bases not matched to a gene: 4. The CDR3 spans 13 residues. Germline assignment: CDR1 SGHVS and CDR2 FQNEAQ. Here the CDR3 DNA reads TGTGCCAGCAAGAACAGGGGGGATCAGCCCCAGCATTTT. It codes for CASKNRGDQPQHF.

The V call is TRBV6-5, the J call TRBJ2-3; the D gene could be TRBD1 or TRBD2 (6 bases each). CDR3 length equals 17 residues. Trimming cost V 4 bases and J 7 bases, with 24 bases left between them. Looked up from germline, CDR1 is MNHEY and CDR2 is SVGAGI. The CDR3 nucleotides read TGTGCCAGCAGTTTCCAATTTGGAGGGACACGGCCTAATACGCAGTATTTT. Translated: CASSFQFGGTRPNTQYF.

The V gene is TRBV7-8, the J gene TRBJ2-7; 8 bases fit TRBD1. The CDR3 loop spans 15 amino acids. Germline CDR1 and CDR2: SGHVS and FQNEAQ. V shed 8 bases, J shed 2 bases, and the junction held 11 bases outside the gene matches. CDR3 residues: CASQWKTGGTYEQYF. The CDR3 coding sequence is TGTGCCAGCCAATGGAAAACAGGGGGGACCTACGAGCAGTACTTC.

This clonotype was detected only a few times. The V and J genes are TRBV12-3 or TRBV12-4 and TRBJ2-3, with TRBD1 matching 7 bases. J gave up 0 bases and V 6 bases, and 6 bases lay outside the gene matches. CDR3 length: 15 amino acids. This CDR3 reads CASRRQGISTDTQYF. The CDR3 DNA is TGTGCCAGCAGACGACAGGGTATTAGCACAGATACGCAGTATTTT.

The chain is built from TRBV10-3 and TRBJ2-3; D call uncertain. CDR1 is ENHRY and CDR2 is SYGVKD in the germline V gene. The CDR3 has 12 residues. The V end was cut by 5 bases, the J end by 2 bases, with 5 bases between. In DNA form, the CDR3 reads TGTGCCATCAGTACTTCCACAGATACGCAGTATTTT. This encodes CAISTSTDTQYF.

V usage is TRBV12-3 or TRBV12-4 and J usage is TRBJ2-7, with 12 nucleotides matching TRBD1. The junction had 10 bases not matched to a gene; V was cut back by 8 bases and J by 5 bases. This CDR3 spans 15 amino acids. The CDR3 here is CASAIRDRGPHEQYF. CDR3 DNA sequence: TGTGCCAGCGCAATCCGGGACAGGGGGCCGCACGAGCAGTACTTC.

This sequence joins TRBV6-1 and TRBJ2-7, with D perhaps being TRBD1 or TRBD2 (5 bases each). Germline lookup yields CDR1 MNHNS and CDR2 SASEGT. V was pared by 6 bases and J by 0 bases, with 15 bases between. The CDR3 consists of 15 residues. The chain's CDR3 is CASRTGHLSSYEQYF. The CDR3 coding sequence is TGTGCCAGCAGGACGGGGCACTTGAGCTCCTACGAGCAGTACTTC.

This clonotype was counted a few times. The chain links TRBV20-1 to TRBJ1-2; D unclear. Germline CDR1 DFQATT, CDR2 SNEGSKA (reference sequence). This CDR3 is built from 13 residues. V was trimmed by 4 bases and J by 4 bases, leaving 13 bases between them. CDR3 nucleotide sequence: TGCAGTGCTAAACCCTTTATCGGCTATGGCTACACCTTC. Translation gives CSAKPFIGYGYTF.

This clonotype was found a few times. The chain links TRBV7-2 to TRBJ2-1; D is perhaps TRBD2 (6 bases). The CDR3 sequence is 15 residues long. Germline assignment: CDR1 SGHTA and CDR2 FQGNSA. V was cut by 6 bases and J by 4 bases, with 16 bases left in between. CDR3 sequence: CASSPRGLQYNEQFF. Here the CDR3 DNA reads TGTGCCAGCAGTCCCCGGGGACTGCAGTACAATGAGCAGTTCTTC.

This clonotype appeared a few times. The chain is built from TRBV5-6 and TRBJ2-2; D may be TRBD2 (6 bases). From germline, CDR1 is SGHDT and CDR2 YYEEEE. This CDR3 is built from 16 residues. V lost 1 base to trimming and J lost 6 bases, with 16 bases between them. CDR3 sequence: CASSLFGIGGAGELFF. Written as DNA, the CDR3 is TGTGCCAGCAGCTTGTTCGGGATAGGAGGGGCCGGGGAGCTGTTTTTT.

This clonotype was seen repeatedly, ten times or more. One junction end does not reproduce the germline sequence, and a read error may be involved. The chain combines TRBV5-1 with TRBJ2-2, with 7 bases identical to TRBD1. There are 15 residues in the CDR3. Germline V lookup: CDR1 SGHRS, CDR2 YFSETQ. CDR3 coding DNA: TGTGCCAGCAGCCTTGGGACAGCGAACACCGGGGAGCTGTTTTTT. Protein product: CASSLGTANTGELFF.

This clonotype was counted a few times. The genes are TRBV2 and TRBJ1-2; tentative D call: TRBD1 (6 bases). V lost 3 bases to trimming and J lost 6 bases, with 14 bases between them. CDR1 is SNHLY, CDR2 FYNNEI, per germline. The CDR3 length is 14 residues. This CDR3 reads CASSDPGDAHGYTF. As DNA, the CDR3 is TGTGCCAGCAGTGATCCAGGGGATGCCCATGGCTACACCTTC.

The V call is TRBV12-2, the J call TRBJ2-1; TRBD1, the D gene given by the table, was not confirmed from the DNA. TRBV12-2 is a recognized pseudogene. CDR3 length: 16 residues. The CDR3 is CASRFSWRGPYNEQFF. The CDR3 nucleotides read TGTGCAAGTCGCTTCAGCTGGCGGGGGCCATACAATGAGCAGTTCTTC.

The chain uses TRBV19 and TRBJ1-5; unclear D gene. This CDR3 has 16 residues. The V and J ends lost 6 bases and 6 bases respectively, with 21 bases between them. In germline, CDR1 is LNHDA, CDR2 SQIVND (reference sequence). The CDR3 DNA follows: TGTGCCAGTAGGGAAGTCGGGATCCCCAAGGGTCAGCCCCAGCATTTT. Protein product: CASREVGIPKGQPQHF.